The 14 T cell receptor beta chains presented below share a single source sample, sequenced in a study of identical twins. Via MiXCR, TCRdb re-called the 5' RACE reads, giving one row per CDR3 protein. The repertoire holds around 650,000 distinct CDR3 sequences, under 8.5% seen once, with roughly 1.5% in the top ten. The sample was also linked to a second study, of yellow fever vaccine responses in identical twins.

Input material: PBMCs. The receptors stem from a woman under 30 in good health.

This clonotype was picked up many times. For the CDR3, the DNA is TGTGCCAGCAGCCGGGAACTAGCGGGAGTTGACGAGCAGTACTTC. Translated, it gives CASSRELAGVDEQYF. The V and J genes are TRBV3-1 and TRBJ2-7; 11 bases are shared with TRBD2. With V trimmed by 4 bases and J by 5 bases, 7 bases remained unmatched. The germline V gene has CDR1 LGHDT and CDR2 YNNKEL (reference sequence). The CDR3 is 15 amino acids.

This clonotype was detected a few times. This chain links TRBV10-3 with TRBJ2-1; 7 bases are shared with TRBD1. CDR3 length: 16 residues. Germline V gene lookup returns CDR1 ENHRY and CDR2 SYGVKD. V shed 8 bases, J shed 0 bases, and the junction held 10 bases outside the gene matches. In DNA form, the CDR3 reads TGTGCCATCGAGCAAGCCAGGACAGGCTCCTACAATGAGCAGTTCTTC. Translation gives CAIEQARTGSYNEQFF.

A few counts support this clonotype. The CDR3 reads CASSSPGLAVRFQYF. CDR3 sequence (DNA): TGTGCCAGCAGCTCTCCGGGACTAGCGGTTCGATTCCAGTACTTC. The V gene is TRBV27, the J gene TRBJ2-5; 11 bases are shared with TRBD2. CDR1 and CDR2 from the germline V gene are MNHEY and SMNVEV (reference sequence). Trimming at V came to 6 bases and at J to 10 bases, leaving 13 bases not matched to a gene. The CDR3 has 15 amino acids.

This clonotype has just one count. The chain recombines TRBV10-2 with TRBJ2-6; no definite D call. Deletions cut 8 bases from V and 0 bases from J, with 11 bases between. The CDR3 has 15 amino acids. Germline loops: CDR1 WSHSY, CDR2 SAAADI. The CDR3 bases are TGCGCCAGCGGGGTGGACGGCTCTGGGGCCAACGTCCTGACTTTC. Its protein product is CASGVDGSGANVLTF.

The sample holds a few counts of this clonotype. CDR3 in DNA: TGCGCCAGCAGCTCGACTAGCCCGGGGACCCAGTACTTC. Its translation is CASSSTSPGTQYF. This chain links TRBV5-1 with TRBJ2-5, with TRBD2 identical over 7 bases. The CDR3 spans 13 residues. Germline-derived CDR1 and CDR2 are SGHRS and YFSETQ. Trimming removed 3 bases from V and 7 bases from J; junction bases left unmatched: 6. Using reference TRBV5-1 and TRBJ2-5 for the parts outside the CDR3, the full variable domain is KAGVTQTPRYLIKTRGQQVTLSCSPISGHRSVSWYQQTPGQGLQFLFEYFSETQRNKGNFPGRFSGRQFSNSRSEMNVSTLELGDSALYLCASSSTSPGTQYFGPGTRLLVL.

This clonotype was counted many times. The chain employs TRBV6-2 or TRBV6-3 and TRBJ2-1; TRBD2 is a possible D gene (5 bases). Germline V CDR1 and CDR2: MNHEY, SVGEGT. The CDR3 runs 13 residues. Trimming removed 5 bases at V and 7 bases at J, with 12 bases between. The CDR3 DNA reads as TGTGCCAGCAGTGCAACTAGTGGAAATGAGCAGTTCTTC. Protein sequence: CASSATSGNEQFF.

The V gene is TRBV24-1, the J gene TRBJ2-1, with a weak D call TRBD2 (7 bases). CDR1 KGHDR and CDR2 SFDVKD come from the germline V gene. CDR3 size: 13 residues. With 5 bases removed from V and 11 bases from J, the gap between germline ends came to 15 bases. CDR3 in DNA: TGTGCCACCAGTGGGGGGCGGGGGACCCAGCAGTTCTTC. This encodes CATSGGRGTQQFF.

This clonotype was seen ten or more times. The CDR3 is CASSHEGLVGELFF. CDR3 sequence (DNA): TGCGCCAGCAGCCACGAGGGGTTGGTCGGGGAGCTGTTTTTT. The V and J genes are TRBV4-1 and TRBJ2-2; either TRBD1 or TRBD2 may fit D (5 bases each). Germline CDR1 and CDR2: MGHRA and YSYEKL. The CDR3 is 14 residues long. The V end lost 3 bases, the J end lost 7 bases, and 12 bases lay between the germline ends.

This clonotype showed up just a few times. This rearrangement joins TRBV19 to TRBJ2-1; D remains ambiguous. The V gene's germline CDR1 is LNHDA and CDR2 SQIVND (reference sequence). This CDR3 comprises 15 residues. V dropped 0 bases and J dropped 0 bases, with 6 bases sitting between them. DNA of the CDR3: TGTGCCAGTAGTATAGACAAAAACTCCTACAATGAGCAGTTCTTC. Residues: CASSIDKNSYNEQFF.

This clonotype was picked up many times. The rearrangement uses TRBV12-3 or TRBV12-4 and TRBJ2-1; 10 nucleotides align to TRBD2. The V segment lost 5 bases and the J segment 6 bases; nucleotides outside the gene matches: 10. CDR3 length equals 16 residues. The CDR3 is CASSGSGGHPPNEQFF. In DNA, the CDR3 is TGTGCCAGCAGTGGTAGCGGGGGGCACCCCCCCAATGAGCAGTTCTTC.

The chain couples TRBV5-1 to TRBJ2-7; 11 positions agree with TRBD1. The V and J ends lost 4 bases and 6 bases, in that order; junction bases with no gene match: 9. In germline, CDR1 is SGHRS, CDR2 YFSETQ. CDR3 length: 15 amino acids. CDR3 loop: CASSARTGGAGEQYF. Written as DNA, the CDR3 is TGCGCCAGCAGCGCTCGGACAGGGGGCGCGGGCGAGCAGTACTTC.

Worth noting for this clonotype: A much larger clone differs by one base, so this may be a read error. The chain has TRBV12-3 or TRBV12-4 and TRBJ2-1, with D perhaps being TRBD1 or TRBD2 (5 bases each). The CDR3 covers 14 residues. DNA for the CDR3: TGTGCCGGCAGTGTGAGGGGCTCCTACAATGAGCAGTTCTTC. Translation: CAGSVRGSYNEQFF.

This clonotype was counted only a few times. The CDR3 nucleotides are TGTGCCAGCAGCTCCCCCACGGGGTCGACCACAGATACGCAGTATTTT. It yields the protein CASSSPTGSTTDTQYF. The chain combines TRBV7-9 with TRBJ2-3, with a possible D match to TRBD2 (5 bases). Germline loops: CDR1 SEHNR, CDR2 FQNEAQ (reference sequence). Between the trimmed V and J ends, which lost 4 bases and 2 bases, there was a span of 16 bases. This CDR3 region has 16 residues.

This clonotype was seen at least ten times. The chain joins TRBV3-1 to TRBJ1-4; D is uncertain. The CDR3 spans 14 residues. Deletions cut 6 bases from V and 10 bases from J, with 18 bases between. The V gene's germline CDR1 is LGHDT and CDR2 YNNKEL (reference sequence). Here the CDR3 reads CASSSGPLGRKLFF. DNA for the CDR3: TGTGCCAGCAGTTCCGGGCCACTCGGACGAAAACTGTTTTTT.